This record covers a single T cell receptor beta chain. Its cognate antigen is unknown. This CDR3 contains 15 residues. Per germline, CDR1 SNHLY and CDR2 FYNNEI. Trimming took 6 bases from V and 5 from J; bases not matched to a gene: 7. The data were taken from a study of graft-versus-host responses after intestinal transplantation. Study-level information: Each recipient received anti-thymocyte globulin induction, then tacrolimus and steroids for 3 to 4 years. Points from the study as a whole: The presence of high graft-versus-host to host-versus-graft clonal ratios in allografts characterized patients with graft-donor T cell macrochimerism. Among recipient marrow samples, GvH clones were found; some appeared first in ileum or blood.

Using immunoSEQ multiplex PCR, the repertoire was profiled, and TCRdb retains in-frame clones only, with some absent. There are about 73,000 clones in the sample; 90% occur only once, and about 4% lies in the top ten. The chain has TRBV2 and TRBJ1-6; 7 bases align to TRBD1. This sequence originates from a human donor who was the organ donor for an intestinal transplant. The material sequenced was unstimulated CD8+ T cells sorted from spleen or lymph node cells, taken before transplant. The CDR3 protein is CASSKTGENNSPLHF. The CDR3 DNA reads TGTGCCAGCAGCAAAACAGGGGAAAATAATTCACCCCTCCACTTT.